This entry lists 15 T cell receptor beta chains sequenced from one sample in a study of T cell responses to AZD1222 COVID-19 vaccine. Only in-frame clones appear in the TCRdb table, and some are missing; sequencing was by immunoSEQ multiplex PCR. Among under 150,000 clones, 70% to 90% were seen once, and the ten largest hold 3% to 4%. The sequences come from peripheral blood, collected on day 0 of MenACWY control vaccination. The receptors originated from an adult in good health.

This clone was detected only a few times. The CDR3 DNA reads as TGTGCAAGTCGCTTACGGACACTCGAAGCGTCTTACGAGCAGTACTTC. It yields the protein CASRLRTLEASYEQYF. V usage is TRBV12-2 and J usage is TRBJ2-7; the table calls TRBD1, which could not be checked here. TRBV12-2 is recorded as a pseudogene. The CDR3 contains 16 residues.

This clone was observed a few times. This rearrangement joins TRBV19 to TRBJ1-1; maybe TRBD1 (5 bases). Trimming took 3 bases from V and 4 from J, leaving 12 bases between them. Germline V lookup: CDR1 LNHDA, CDR2 SQIVND (reference sequence). CDR3 length: 14 residues. The DNA for the CDR3 is TGTGCCAGTAGTATTAAGGGGCGGGTCACTGAAGCTTTCTTT. Protein product: CASSIKGRVTEAFF.

This clone was observed once. The sample contains more than one DNA sequence encoding this CDR3. This rearrangement joins TRBV7-2 to TRBJ2-3; D remains ambiguous. CDR1 and CDR2 (germline): SGHTA, FQGNSA. This CDR3 region has 13 residues. The V end lost 0 bases, the J end lost 3 bases, and 4 bases lay between the germline ends. CDR3 nucleotides: TGTGCCAGCAGCTTAGCCCGTACAGATACGCAGTATTTT. Its translation: CASSLARTDTQYF.

This sequence joins TRBV3-1 (or the pseudogene TRBV3-2) and TRBJ2-7; the D gene is possibly TRBD2 (5 bases). Germline assignment: CDR1 LGHDT and CDR2 YNNKEL (reference sequence). CDR3 length equals 14 residues. V lost 0 bases and J lost 2, with 8 bases in between. The CDR3 DNA follows: TGTGCCAGCAGCCAAGATGAGGGAGCCTACGAGCAGTACTTC. This sequence encodes CASSQDEGAYEQYF.

The chain recombines TRBV6-5 with TRBJ2-5; 8 positions match TRBD1. V trimming: 5 bases; J trimming: 1 base; junction bases outside the gene matches: 3. CDR1 is MNHEY and CDR2 is SVGAGI in the germline V gene. The CDR3 has 14 amino acids. The CDR3 DNA follows: TGTGCCAGCAGTCCCGGGACAGGCCAAGAGACCCAGTACTTC. Protein sequence: CASSPGTGQETQYF.

The rearrangement joins TRBV28 to TRBJ1-1; a weak D match, TRBD1 (5 bases). V lost 4 bases to trimming and J lost 4 bases, with 10 bases between them. CDR1 MDHEN and CDR2 SYDVKM come from the germline V gene. The CDR3 runs 13 residues. The CDR3 DNA reads as TGTGCCAGCAGTTCCCACGGGGCCACTGAAGCTTTCTTT. Residues: CASSSHGATEAFF.

The V gene is TRBV12-3 or TRBV12-4, the J gene TRBJ1-4; 7 bases fit TRBD1. The CDR3 consists of 13 residues. The ends lost 6 bases at V and 5 bases at J; junction bases unmatched: 3. Written as DNA, the CDR3 is TGTGCCAGCAGCCGACAGGGAAATGAAAAACTGTTTTTT. Protein: CASSRQGNEKLFF.

The chain joins TRBV5-1 to TRBJ1-4; the match to TRBD1 covers 9 bases. Germline V gene lookup returns CDR1 SGHRS and CDR2 YFSETQ. Trimming at V came to 4 bases and at J to 4 bases, leaving 8 bases not matched to a gene. This CDR3 has 16 amino acids. The CDR3 DNA follows: TGCGCCAGCAGCAAGGGACAGGGAAGCCTTAATGAAAAACTGTTTTTT. Amino acid sequence: CASSKGQGSLNEKLFF.

The chain employs TRBV4-2 and TRBJ1-4; tentative D call: TRBD1 (5 bases). Trimming stripped 0 bases from V and 5 bases from J, with 10 bases between. CDR1 LGHNA and CDR2 YNFKEQ come from the germline V gene. The CDR3 contains 15 residues. The CDR3: CASSQEARANEKLFF. The CDR3 DNA reads TGTGCCAGCAGCCAAGAGGCCAGGGCGAATGAAAAACTGTTTTTT.

The chain recombines TRBV11-1 with TRBJ2-7; D might be TRBD1 (6 bases). The CDR3 spans 15 residues. Germline V gene lookup returns CDR1 SGHAT and CDR2 FQDESV (reference sequence). Between the trimmed V and J ends, which lost 1 base and 4 bases, there was a span of 14 bases. CDR3 nucleotide sequence: TGTGCCAGCAGCTTAGAGAGGGGACAATCGTACGAGCAGTACTTC. The encoded protein is CASSLERGQSYEQYF.

This clone was seen a single time. The CDR3 loop reads CASSPALLAGGRYNEQFF. CDR3 nucleotide sequence: TGTGCCAGCAGCCCTGCATTACTAGCGGGGGGGAGATACAATGAGCAGTTCTTC. This chain links TRBV7-2 with TRBJ2-1; 13 bases align to TRBD2. Trimming took 5 bases from V and 4 from J; bases not matched to a gene: 11. Germline V CDR1 and CDR2: SGHTA, FQGNSA. The CDR3 runs 18 residues.

Regarding this clone: Other DNA sequences in this sample translate to the same CDR3. This rearrangement joins TRBV5-4 to TRBJ1-2, with D maybe TRBD1 (6 bases). The V gene lost 3 bases and the J gene lost 6 bases, with 15 bases spanning the gap. The germline CDR1 and CDR2 sequences are SGHNT and YYREEE (reference sequence). CDR3 size: 14 residues. CDR3 protein: CASSSGARVDGYTF. CDR3 bases: TGTGCCAGCAGCTCGGGGGCGCGGGTCGATGGCTACACCTTC.

This clone was seen more than once but under ten times. The chain couples TRBV10-2 to TRBJ2-3; maybe TRBD2 (7 bases). V gave up 4 bases and J gave up 5 bases, with 16 bases separating them. This CDR3 has 15 amino acids. Germline V CDR1 and CDR2: WSHSY, SAAADI. CDR3 loop: CASSVMGGPGDTQYF. In nucleotides, the CDR3 is TGCGCCAGCAGTGTAATGGGGGGGCCGGGAGATACGCAGTATTTT.

This clone has a handful of counts. This chain joins TRBV7-9 and TRBJ2-3, with 8 bases that match TRBD1. Germline V gene data show CDR1 as SEHNR and CDR2 as FQNEAQ (reference sequence). J lost 1 base, V lost 3 bases, and 3 bases had no gene match. The CDR3 totals 15 residues. The DNA of the CDR3 is TGTGCCAGCAGCTTCCAGGGGGCTGGCACAGATACGCAGTATTTT. It encodes CASSFQGAGTDTQYF.

The chain joins TRBV7-9 to TRBJ1-2; D is perhaps TRBD1 (5 bases). Germline CDR1 and CDR2: SEHNR and FQNEAQ (reference sequence). The V gene lost 0 bases and the J gene lost 4 bases, with 12 bases spanning the gap. This CDR3 contains 15 residues. The CDR3 DNA reads as TGTGCCAGCAGCTTAGCGGGGGGTAAGGGCTATGGCTACACCTTC. Amino acids: CASSLAGGKGYGYTF.